These 25 T cell receptor beta chains share one sample of origin, sequenced in a study of T cell repertoires in cytomegalovirus infection. No antigen is known for these receptors. MiXCR, applied by TCRdb to the reads, yields one record per CDR3 protein. In the table there are about 920,000 distinct CDR3 sequences, roughly a third of which are singletons. The specimen comprised cultured CD8+ T cells from PBMCs, sampled from culture after CMV antigen stimulation. The receptors were gathered from a human donor in good health (CMV status not recorded). Some clones in this sample may be carry-over from other donors' samples.

The chain recombines TRBV6-1 with TRBJ2-1; 8 bases agree with TRBD1. Germline lookup yields CDR1 MNHNS and CDR2 SASEGT. This CDR3 comprises 14 residues. Germline trimming cut 7 bases from V and 9 bases from J; bases unmatched to any gene: 11. The CDR3 nucleotides are TGTGCCAGCAATCCGAGTGGACAGGGAGCTGAGCAGTTCTTC. This encodes CASNPSGQGAEQFF.

CDR3 sequence reads: CASSVIPGQGPARSGNTEAFF. DNA for the CDR3: TGTGCCAGCAGCGTTATTCCGGGACAGGGCCCGGCCCGATCTGGGAACACTGAAGCTTTCTTT. V gene TRBV11-2 combines with J gene TRBJ1-1; TRBD1 matches 9 bases. Germline V gene lookup returns CDR1 SGHAT and CDR2 FQNNGV. CDR3 length: 21 amino acids. The junction had 23 bases not matched to a gene; V was cut back by 5 bases and J by 1 base. The full variable domain, its missing parts supplied by reference TRBV11-2 and TRBJ1-1, is EAGVAQSPRYKIIEKRQSVAFWCNPISGHATLYWYQQILGQGPKLLIQFQNNGVVDDSQLPKDRFSAERLKGVDSTLKIQPAKLEDSAVYLCASSVIPGQGPARSGNTEAFFGQGTRLTVV.

This clonotype occurred many times. The rearrangement uses TRBV7-6 and TRBJ1-4; unclear D gene. Per germline, CDR1 SGHVS and CDR2 FNYEAQ. V was trimmed by 4 bases and J by 2 bases, leaving 8 bases between them. This CDR3 has 14 amino acids. The CDR3 here is CASSSDGTNEKLFF. CDR3 bases: TGTGCCAGCAGCTCAGACGGCACTAATGAAAAACTGTTTTTT.

The CDR3 here is CASSVDRVLGLNTEAFF. DNA for the CDR3: TGTGCCAGCAGCGTAGATAGGGTTTTAGGACTGAACACTGAAGCTTTCTTT. The chain links TRBV9 to TRBJ1-1; D is unresolved. The CDR3 consists of 17 residues. The ends were cut back, 0 bases at V and 0 bases at J, with 15 bases in the middle. Germline-derived CDR1 and CDR2 are SGDLS and YYNGEE.

The rearrangement uses TRBV4-1 and TRBJ1-5; D remains ambiguous. This CDR3 is built from 14 residues. V was clipped by 1 base and J by 9 bases, with 13 bases between them. From germline, CDR1 is MGHRA and CDR2 YSYEKL. The CDR3 DNA is TGCGCCAGCAGCCAAGCCAGCGCGGGGAGGCCCCAGCATTTT. Encoded protein: CASSQASAGRPQHF.

This clonotype was detected many times. The J gene is TRBJ2-1, the V gene TRBV7-8; a possible D gene is TRBD2 (6 bases). CDR3 length: 14 amino acids. V was shortened by 4 bases and J by 4 bases, with 11 bases between the two germline ends. Germline V gene sequence: CDR1 SGHVS, CDR2 FQNEAQ. The CDR3 coding sequence is TGTGCCAGCAGCTACGGACTATTATACAATGAGCAGTTCTTC. Its translation: CASSYGLLYNEQFF.

The CDR3 spells CASSQETGYNQPQHF. CDR3 in DNA: TGCGCCAGCAGCCAAGAAACAGGGTACAATCAGCCCCAGCATTTT. The rearrangement uses TRBV4-3 and TRBJ1-5; perhaps TRBD1 as D (6 bases). The germline CDR1 and CDR2 sequences are LGHNA and YSLEER. The CDR3 runs to 15 residues. V shed 0 bases and J shed 3 bases, with 9 bases lying between them.

The gene calls are TRBV2 and TRBJ1-2, with TRBD1 as a possible D gene (5 bases). Per germline, CDR1 SNHLY and CDR2 FYNNEI. This CDR3 comprises 14 residues. V lost 6 bases and J lost 5, with 16 bases in between. The CDR3 DNA is TGTGCCAGCAGCACACGGGACGTTTTATATGGCTACACCTTC. This gives the protein CASSTRDVLYGYTF.

The chain employs TRBV6-2 or TRBV6-3 and TRBJ2-7; possibly TRBD1 for D (6 bases). V shed 0 bases and J shed 5 bases, with 11 bases lying between them. CDR1 is MNHEY, CDR2 SVGEGT, per germline. The length of the CDR3 is 14 residues. The CDR3 sequence is CASSYSGAKDEQYV. In DNA form, the CDR3 reads TGTGCCAGCAGTTACTCGGGGGCTAAGGACGAGCAGTACGTC.

Only a few counts were recorded for this clonotype. V is TRBV7-6 and J is TRBJ1-1; D unresolved. CDR1 SGHVS and CDR2 FNYEAQ come from the germline V gene. Deletions cut 6 bases from V and 4 bases from J, with 18 bases between. The CDR3 is 15 residues long. DNA of the CDR3: TGTGCCAGCAGACTAATTGCTGGGGTTAGCACTGAAGCTTTCTTT. Translation: CASRLIAGVSTEAFF. Full variable domain (outside the CDR3, taken from reference TRBV7-6 and TRBJ1-1): GAGVSQSPRYKVTKRGQDVALRCDPISGHVSLYWYRQALGQGPEFLTYFNYEAQQDKSGLPNDRFSAERPEGSISTLTIQRTEQRDSAMYRCASRLIAGVSTEAFFGQGTRLTVV.

This clonotype appeared once. The genes are TRBV19 and TRBJ2-2; 10 bases line up with TRBD2. CDR1 LNHDA and CDR2 SQIVND come from the germline V gene (reference sequence). Trimming removed 7 bases from V and 1 base from J; junction bases left unmatched: 3. The CDR3 has 15 amino acids. The CDR3 bases are TGTGCCAGTATACCTAGCGGGGGGAACACCGGGGAGCTGTTTTTT. This gives the protein CASIPSGGNTGELFF.

This chain connects TRBV11-1 to TRBJ2-7; D is unresolved. The CDR3 is made up of 12 amino acids. Germline-derived CDR1 and CDR2 are SGHAT and FQDESV (reference sequence). Deletions cut 5 bases from V and 0 bases from J, with 5 bases between. The CDR3 loop is CASSKNSYEQYF. The CDR3 DNA sequence: TGTGCCAGCAGCAAAAACTCCTACGAGCAGTACTTC.

As for this clonotype: One base away lies a much larger clone, so this may be a sequencing read error. The J gene is TRBJ1-1, the V gene TRBV7-4; TRBD1 matches 7 bases. This CDR3 region has 15 residues. Germline values: CDR1 SGHVT, CDR2 SQSDAQ. CDR3 nucleotide sequence: TGTGCCCGCAGCTTAGTAGTGGCAGGGGGGACTGAAGCTTTCTTT. Translation: CARSLVVAGGTEAFF.

This clonotype was picked up a small number of times. The rearrangement links TRBV7-9 to TRBJ1-1, with unresolved D. Trimming took 8 bases from V and 3 from J, leaving 13 bases between them. CDR1 and CDR2 from the germline V gene are SEHNR and FQNEAQ (reference sequence). The CDR3 spans 13 residues. The CDR3 DNA is TGTGCCAGCGGCTGGGATTTAGACACTGAAGCTTTCTTT. Translation: CASGWDLDTEAFF.

Many counts were recorded for this clonotype. V and J are TRBV11-2 and TRBJ2-5; TRBD2 aligns across 7 bases. The V segment lost 4 bases and the J segment 3 bases; nucleotides outside the gene matches: 8. The CDR3 runs to 15 residues. CDR1 is SGHAT and CDR2 is FQNNGV in the germline V gene. CDR3 region: CASSWTSGGKETQYF. The CDR3 bases are TGTGCCAGCAGCTGGACTTCCGGGGGGAAAGAGACCCAGTACTTC.

This sequence joins TRBV5-1 and TRBJ2-7; D unresolved. Trimming stripped 4 bases from V and 3 bases from J, with 14 bases between. Per the germline V gene, CDR1 is SGHRS and CDR2 is YFSETQ. The CDR3 has 14 residues. DNA of the CDR3: TGCGCCAGCAGCGGCCGAGAAGGAAACTACGAGCAGTACTTC. Encoded protein: CASSGREGNYEQYF.

This clonotype was seen a few times. DNA for the CDR3: TGTGCCAGCAGCCAAGAGCGGGGGGATCTCACCGGGGAGCTGTTTTTT. Protein product: CASSQERGDLTGELFF. The gene calls are TRBV4-2 and TRBJ2-2; 8 bases map to TRBD2. The CDR3 has 16 amino acids. V dropped 0 bases and J dropped 4; count of bases not matched to a gene: 4. The germline CDR1 and CDR2 sequences are LGHNA and YNFKEQ.

The chain carries TRBV6-5 and TRBJ1-1; weak D call: TRBD1 (5 bases). V lost 10 bases to trimming and J lost 7 bases, with 31 bases between them. Germline V lookup: CDR1 MNHEY, CDR2 SVGAGI. The CDR3 loop spans 17 amino acids. The CDR3 is CATNLTPPFRGLVEAFF. In nucleotides, the CDR3 is TGTGCCACCAATCTAACGCCGCCTTTTAGGGGCTTGGTTGAAGCTTTCTTT.

The V and J genes are TRBV20-1 and TRBJ2-5; D is perhaps TRBD2 (6 bases). The CDR3 totals 13 residues. Trimming took off 0 bases at V and 9 bases at J, with 14 bases between the two ends. From germline, CDR1 is DFQATT and CDR2 SNEGSKA (reference sequence). The CDR3 loop is CSARDGRGGPQYF. CDR3 nucleotides: TGCAGTGCTAGAGATGGCCGGGGAGGACCCCAGTACTTC.

The chain links TRBV7-6 to TRBJ2-1, with D unresolved. The CDR3 length is 14 residues. V lost 5 bases and J lost 0, with 8 bases in between. The germline V gene encodes CDR1 SGHVS and CDR2 FNYEAQ. CDR3 sequence (DNA): TGTGCCAGCAGCCAGCAGGCCTCCTACAATGAGCAGTTCTTC. Translation gives CASSQQASYNEQFF.

The V and J genes are TRBV6-1 and TRBJ2-7; D is ambiguous. CDR1 is MNHNS and CDR2 is SASEGT in the germline V gene. This CDR3 spans 14 amino acids. Trimming pared 6 bases from V and 0 bases from J, leaving 12 bases between. CDR3 in amino acids: CASRITGDSYEQYV. The CDR3 coding sequence is TGTGCCAGCAGAATTACTGGGGACTCCTACGAGCAGTACGTC.

V is TRBV6-2 or TRBV6-3 and J is TRBJ2-1; 8 bases agree with TRBD1. The germline CDR1 and CDR2 sequences are MNHEY and SVGEGT. The CDR3 is 16 residues long. The V segment lost 0 bases and the J segment 3 bases; nucleotides outside the gene matches: 4. This chain's CDR3 is CASSYSRGQGYNEQFF. The CDR3 DNA sequence: TGTGCCAGCAGTTACTCGAGAGGACAGGGCTACAATGAGCAGTTCTTC.

The chain links TRBV6-5 to TRBJ1-1; 11 bases line up with TRBD1. Trimming at V came to 6 bases and at J to 4 bases, leaving 13 bases not matched to a gene. CDR3 length equals 17 residues. CDR1 is MNHEY, CDR2 SVGAGI, per germline. The CDR3, as DNA: TGTGCCAGCAGAAAAGTTCCCGGGACAGGGGGACTCACTGAAGCTTTCTTT. Translated, it gives CASRKVPGTGGLTEAFF.

The chain has TRBV7-6 and TRBJ2-4; D tentatively reads TRBD1 or TRBD2 (5 bases each). Trimming pared 5 bases from V and 1 base from J, leaving 21 bases between. The CDR3 totals 18 residues. Germline-derived CDR1 and CDR2 are SGHVS and FNYEAQ. The CDR3 sequence: CASSDVPGTVRAKNIQYF. The DNA of the CDR3 is TGTGCCAGCAGCGACGTCCCGGGGACGGTTCGGGCCAAAAACATTCAGTACTTC.

This clonotype showed up just once. V usage is TRBV7-9 and J usage is TRBJ2-1; 9 bases match TRBD2. V trimming: 5 bases; J trimming: 9 bases; junction bases outside the gene matches: 14. This CDR3 contains 16 residues. The germline gives CDR1 SEHNR, CDR2 FQNEAQ (reference sequence). The CDR3 loop reads CASSPRVSGGHSEQFF. The CDR3 DNA is TGTGCCAGCAGCCCCCGGGTGAGCGGGGGGCACAGTGAGCAGTTCTTC.